The text below deals with one TCR beta chain. Its specificity is unknown. CDR3 size: 13 residues. The V segment lost 2 bases and the J segment 4 bases; nucleotides outside the gene matches: 2. Germline loops: CDR1 SQVTM, CDR2 ANQGSEA. The sample comes from a study of T cell responses to AZD1222 COVID-19 vaccine. Study summary: Second doses that came at about 4 or about 12 weeks were put together.

Sequencing was performed with immunoSEQ multiplex PCR; in TCRdb, only in-frame clones are kept and a portion is missing. The sample lists about 260,000 clones; 85% to 95% were seen once. Study-wide results and caveats: Recipients of two AZD1222 doses showed rising Spike-specific TCR breadth and depth. It was only a handful of AZD1222 recipients who were seropositive at baseline. Nearly half of spike-specific TCRs reportedly go after variant regions that carry no mutations.

The clonotype comes from an adult in good health. Sequences were derived from peripheral blood, sampled on day 0 of AZD1222 vaccination. The V and J genes are TRBV29-1 and TRBJ2-1; TRBD2 matches at 7 bases. CDR3 in DNA: TGCAGCGTTGAAACTAGCGTGTACAATGAGCAGTTCTTC. It encodes CSVETSVYNEQFF.